These 29 T cell receptor beta chains were sequenced from one sample in a study of OX40 agonist ivuxolimab in advanced cancers. Libraries were prepared by immunoSEQ multiplex PCR; TCRdb keeps only in-frame clonotypes and omits some of them. Of roughly 10,000 clones in the sample, roughly four fifths were seen once. This material consisted of CD4+ or CD8+ T cells sorted from blood, taken in a trial of the OX40 agonist ivuxolimab. These receptors originate from an adult with an advanced solid tumor such as melanoma, head and neck, liver or kidney cancer.

This chain uses TRBV11-3 with TRBJ2-2; 11 bases match TRBD2. Unmatched junction bases numbered 1, after V lost 3 bases and J lost 4 bases. Per germline, CDR1 SGHNT and CDR2 YENEEA. This CDR3 region has 15 residues. The CDR3 nucleotides read TGTGCCAGCAGCTTCGGGACTAGCGGCACCGGGGAGCTGTTTTTT. It specifies CASSFGTSGTGELFF.

Sample share makes this clone medium-sized. The gene calls are TRBV7-9 and TRBJ2-1, with 8 bases fitting TRBD1. The ends lost 5 bases at V and 8 bases at J; junction bases unmatched: 8. Germline loops: CDR1 SEHNR, CDR2 FQNEAQ (reference sequence). The length of the CDR3 is 14 residues. CDR3 nucleotides: TGTGCCAGCAGCCCCCTCCTGACAGGGGATGAGCAGTTCTTC. Translation: CASSPLLTGDEQFF. Using reference TRBV7-9 and TRBJ2-1 for the parts outside the CDR3, the full variable domain is DTGVSQNPRHKITKRGQNVTFRCDPISEHNRLYWYRQTLGQGPEFLTYFQNEAQLEKSRLLSDRFSAERPKGSFSTLEIQRTEQGDSAMYLCASSPLLTGDEQFFGPGTRLTVL.

Regarding this clone: A much larger clone sits a single nucleotide away, making a read error possible. V gene TRBV27 combines with J gene TRBJ2-5; either TRBD1 or TRBD2 may supply D (5 bases each). The CDR3 is 16 residues long. Per germline, CDR1 MNHEY and CDR2 SMNVEV (reference sequence). CDR3 nucleotide sequence: TGTGCCAGCAGTACTCTTCCGGGCGAATTAGGGGAGATCCAGTACTTC. This codes for CASSTLPGELGEIQYF.

V usage is TRBV4-1 and J usage is TRBJ1-5; D is possibly TRBD1 (5 bases). Germline V gene lookup returns CDR1 MGHRA and CDR2 YSYEKL. The CDR3 consists of 14 residues. V lost 5 bases and J 6 bases, leaving 14 bases between the germline ends. The chain's CDR3 is CASSDRDGGQPQHF. CDR3 sequence (DNA): TGCGCCAGCAGCGACCGGGACGGCGGTCAGCCCCAGCATTTT.

The genes are TRBV19 and TRBJ2-2; a possible D gene is TRBD2 (5 bases). The CDR3 is 18 residues long. Germline lookup yields CDR1 LNHDA and CDR2 SQIVND (reference sequence). Trimming cost V 3 bases and J 3 bases, with 20 bases left between them. The CDR3 DNA is TGTGCCAGTAGTATTTTAGCCTTAACTAGGAGTCACACCGGGGAGCTGTTTTTT. The encoded protein is CASSILALTRSHTGELFF.

The chain carries TRBV19 and TRBJ2-5; D might be TRBD2 (6 bases). The CDR3 consists of 14 residues. Trimming took off 3 bases at V and 4 bases at J, with 12 bases between the two ends. Germline CDR1 reads LNHDA; CDR2 reads SQIVND (reference sequence). The CDR3 sequence is CASSIGGARETQYF. CDR3 DNA: TGTGCCAGTAGTATTGGCGGGGCTCGAGAGACCCAGTACTTC. Looking up the rest from reference TRBV19 and TRBJ2-5 gives the full variable domain: DGGITQSPKYLFRKEGQNVTLSCEQNLNHDAMYWYRQDPGQGLRLIYYSQIVNDFQKGDIAEGYSVSREKKESFPLTVTSAQKNPTAFYLCASSIGGARETQYFGPGTRLLVL.

V usage is TRBV5-4 and J usage is TRBJ2-5; 10 bases are a match to TRBD2. J lost 5 bases, V lost 4 bases, and 20 bases had no gene match. The length of the CDR3 is 19 residues. Germline V gene sequence: CDR1 SGHNT, CDR2 YYREEE (reference sequence). The CDR3 here is CASSQGLGISGRLMETQYF. The CDR3 DNA is TGTGCCAGCAGCCAAGGACTCGGGATTAGCGGGAGGCTCATGGAGACCCAGTACTTC.

V and J are TRBV5-4 and TRBJ1-1; no definite D call. V lost 1 base and J lost 1, with 5 bases in between. The CDR3 is 13 residues long. CDR1 and CDR2 (germline): SGHNT, YYREEE (reference sequence). CDR3: CASSLLGNTEAFF. CDR3 DNA: TGTGCCAGCAGCTTGTTAGGGAACACTGAAGCTTTCTTT. The full variable domain, in which reference TRBV5-4 and TRBJ1-1 provide the parts outside the CDR3, is ETGVTQSPTHLIKTRGQQVTLRCSSQSGHNTVSWYQQALGQGPQFIFQYYREEENGRGNFPPRFSGLQFPNYSSELNVNALELDDSALYLCASSLLGNTEAFFGQGTRLTVV.

Sample share makes this clone medium-sized. The DNA is omitted, as the CDR3 cannot be located on it reliably, and the CDR3 follows TCRdb's listing. V and J are TRBV19 and TRBJ1-3. Including both end residues, the CDR3 is 15 amino acids long. Germline CDR1 and CDR2: LNHDA and SQIVND (reference sequence). The CDR3 protein is CASITGQSKCATIYF.

Within the sample, this clone is medium-sized. V usage is TRBV30 and J usage is TRBJ2-7; TRBD2 matches 7 bases. Germline trimming cut 1 base from V and 0 bases from J; bases unmatched to any gene: 3. There are 14 residues in the CDR3. Per germline, CDR1 GTSNPN and CDR2 SVGIG (reference sequence). The CDR3 spells CAWSATSVSYEQYF. The CDR3 DNA is TGTGCCTGGAGTGCCACTAGCGTCTCCTACGAGCAGTACTTC.

The table lists this clone with a few counts. The V gene is TRBV28, the J gene TRBJ2-7; D call uncertain. Germline-derived CDR1 and CDR2 are MDHEN and SYDVKM. The V end lost 5 bases, the J end lost 5 bases, and 28 bases lay between the germline ends. CDR3 size: 18 residues. The CDR3, as DNA: TGTGCCAGCAGTACCAAGGTGATCGTTGGCCTAAATGGCCACGAGCAGTACTTC. This codes for CASSTKVIVGLNGHEQYF. The full variable domain, rest sourced from reference TRBV28 and TRBJ2-7, is DVKVTQSSRYLVKRTGEKVFLECVQDMDHENMFWYRQDPGLGLRLIYFSYDVKMKEKGDIPEGYSVSREKKERFSLILESASTNQTSMYLCASSTKVIVGLNGHEQYFGPGTRLTVT.

This clone is classed as large. The chain joins TRBV7-9 to TRBJ1-3; no firm D call. V was trimmed by 1 base and J by 7 bases, leaving 2 bases between them. This CDR3 comprises 11 residues. Germline V gene lookup returns CDR1 SEHNR and CDR2 FQNEAQ (reference sequence). The CDR3, as DNA: TGTGCCAGCAGCTTAGAGAACACCATATATTTT. As protein: CASSLENTIYF.

This chain connects TRBV7-2 to TRBJ1-5; TRBD1 matches at 7 bases. Looked up from germline, CDR1 is SGHTA and CDR2 is FQGNSA. The length of the CDR3 is 14 residues. V was clipped by 1 base and J by 6 bases; unmatched bases: 3. CDR3 DNA sequence: TGTGCCAGCAGCTTAGGCCAGGGGGGTCAGCCCCAGCATTTT. This sequence encodes CASSLGQGGQPQHF.

The V and J genes are TRBV5-1 and TRBJ2-1, with TRBD1 matching over 9 bases. CDR3 size: 19 residues. CDR1 SGHRS and CDR2 YFSETQ come from the germline V gene. With V trimmed by 2 bases and J by 3 bases, 15 bases remained unmatched. CDR3 sequence reads: CASSFRDRVEFRDYNEQFF. The CDR3 DNA reads TGCGCCAGCAGCTTTCGGGACAGGGTAGAATTTCGAGACTACAATGAGCAGTTCTTC.

This rearrangement joins TRBV6-5 to TRBJ2-7; the match to TRBD2 covers 7 bases. Losses at the gene ends were 5 bases for V and 1 base for J; bases not matched to a gene: 5. Per the germline V gene, CDR1 is MNHEY and CDR2 is SVGAGI. The CDR3 length is 14 residues. This CDR3 reads CASSTSGGSYEQYF. For the CDR3, the DNA is TGTGCCAGCAGTACCTCGGGGGGATCCTACGAGCAGTACTTC.

The genes are TRBV2 and TRBJ2-7; possible D gene TRBD2, 6 bases. V gave up 2 bases and J gave up 4 bases, with 15 bases separating them. CDR1 is SNHLY and CDR2 is FYNNEI in the germline V gene. The CDR3 consists of 15 residues. For the CDR3, the DNA is TGTGCCAGCAGTGAAACTTGGCAGGGAGGTTACGAGCAGTACTTC. Encoded protein: CASSETWQGGYEQYF.

J is TRBJ1-2 and V is TRBV7-2; 9 bases map to TRBD1. CDR1 is SGHTA, CDR2 FQGNSA, per germline. This CDR3 spans 15 amino acids. The J segment lost 4 bases and the V segment lost 5 bases, leaving 8 bases of the junction unmatched. CDR3 DNA: TGTGCCAGCAGCGTGAACAGGGGGCTGAGCTATGGCTACACCTTC. This codes for CASSVNRGLSYGYTF.

J is TRBJ1-1 and V is TRBV28; 8 positions match TRBD1. Losses at the gene ends were 3 bases for V and 8 bases for J; bases not matched to a gene: 14. Per the germline V gene, CDR1 is MDHEN and CDR2 is SYDVKM. This CDR3 has 16 amino acids. CDR3 amino acids: CASSLKEGQGRWEAFF. In DNA, the CDR3 is TGTGCCAGCAGTTTGAAGGAAGGACAGGGAAGATGGGAAGCTTTCTTT.

The chain links TRBV5-4 to TRBJ1-6; the D is unclear. Germline CDR1 reads SGHNT; CDR2 reads YYREEE (reference sequence). Trimming pared 0 bases from V and 8 bases from J, leaving 18 bases between. CDR3 length: 17 amino acids. CDR3 region: CASSLDIHSMRDSPLHF. In DNA, the CDR3 is TGTGCCAGCAGCTTGGACATACATTCCATGAGGGATTCACCCCTCCACTTT.

This clone was counted a few times. The chain links TRBV5-6 to TRBJ2-7; D is ambiguous. Germline V gives CDR1 SGHDT, CDR2 YYEEEE. Trimming removed 1 base from V and 2 bases from J, with 1 base in between. The CDR3 totals 11 residues. The CDR3 coding sequence is TGTGCCAGCAGCTTGACCTACGAGCAGTACTTC. Translating it yields CASSLTYEQYF. The full variable domain, with the rest looked up from reference TRBV5-6 and TRBJ2-7, is DAGVTQSPTHLIKTRGQQVTLRCSPKSGHDTVSWYQQALGQGPQFIFQYYEEEERQRGNFPDRFSGHQFPNYSSELNVNALLLGDSALYLCASSLTYEQYFGPGTRLTVT.

This clone is large in the sample. V usage is TRBV28 and J usage is TRBJ1-5, with 8 bases identical to TRBD1. V was pared by 6 bases and J by 7 bases, with 8 bases of the junction left unmatched. From germline, CDR1 is MDHEN and CDR2 SYDVKM. CDR3 length: 14 amino acids. CDR3 residues: CASSLDRGAQPQHF. The CDR3 coding sequence is TGTGCCAGCAGCCTAGACAGGGGAGCCCAGCCCCAGCATTTT.

This clone was counted a single time. The chain links TRBV27 to TRBJ1-2; D not resolved. The germline V gene encodes CDR1 MNHEY and CDR2 SMNVEV (reference sequence). CDR3 length: 17 amino acids. The germline V and J ends were trimmed by 2 bases and 0 bases, with 16 bases remaining between them. This chain's CDR3 is CASSLGPSDPSNYGYTF. Here the CDR3 DNA reads TGTGCCAGCAGTTTAGGACCGTCAGACCCTTCTAACTATGGCTACACCTTC.

This clone was recorded once. The genes are TRBV5-1 and TRBJ2-7; 11 bases map to TRBD2. The germline CDR1 and CDR2 sequences are SGHRS and YFSETQ. This CDR3 comprises 16 residues. Germline trimming cut 0 bases from V and 2 bases from J; bases unmatched to any gene: 4. In DNA form, the CDR3 reads TGCGCCAGCAGCTTGGAGCTTAGCGGGGGGGCCTACGAGCAGTACTTC. It yields the protein CASSLELSGGAYEQYF.

V and J are TRBV6-6 and TRBJ2-7, with D hard to call. CDR3 length: 11 amino acids. With 5 bases removed from V and 6 bases from J, the gap between germline ends came to 8 bases. Germline V gene data show CDR1 as MNHNY and CDR2 as SVGAGI (reference sequence). The CDR3 DNA sequence: TGTGCCAGCAGTGAAACGAGCGAGCAGTACTTC. As protein: CASSETSEQYF.

The chain carries TRBV28 and TRBJ2-3; either TRBD1 or TRBD2 may fit D (6 bases each). The CDR3 consists of 15 residues. CDR1 is MDHEN, CDR2 SYDVKM, per germline. V lost 7 bases to trimming and J lost 2 bases, with 16 bases between them. CDR3 protein: CASTLQGGVTDTQYF. DNA of the CDR3: TGTGCCAGCACCTTACAGGGAGGAGTCACAGATACGCAGTATTTT.

The chain has TRBV29-1 and TRBJ2-3; 7 bases are shared with TRBD1. Germline CDR1 is SQVTM and CDR2 is ANQGSEA. With 6 bases clipped from V and 4 bases from J, the junction kept 10 bases outside the gene matches. The CDR3 contains 14 residues. The CDR3 here is CSVVPRGFSDTQYF. The CDR3, as DNA: TGCAGCGTCGTACCCAGGGGGTTCTCAGATACGCAGTATTTT.

The chain employs TRBV27 and TRBJ2-6, with D perhaps TRBD2 (7 bases). The ends were cut back, 7 bases at V and 4 bases at J, with 23 bases in the middle. CDR3 length: 18 amino acids. Germline CDR1 is MNHEY and CDR2 is SMNVEV (reference sequence). The CDR3 region is CASTPSAGDYRGANVLTF. CDR3 nucleotide sequence: TGTGCCAGCACCCCTTCCGCAGGGGACTACAGGGGGGCCAACGTCCTGACTTTC.

The rearrangement links TRBV18 to TRBJ2-2; 10 bases agree with TRBD1. Trimming cost V 4 bases and J 5 bases; bases outside gene matches: 7. This CDR3 comprises 16 residues. CDR1 KGHSH and CDR2 LQKENI come from the germline V gene. The CDR3 here is CASSLRDRGTTGELFF. DNA for the CDR3: TGTGCCAGCTCACTACGGGACAGGGGTACAACCGGGGAGCTGTTTTTT.

V usage is TRBV6-1 and J usage is TRBJ1-5, with D uncertain. Germline V gene sequence: CDR1 MNHNS, CDR2 SASEGT. The CDR3 consists of 13 residues. Trimming shortened V by 5 bases and J by 0 bases, and 5 bases separated the two germline ends. The CDR3 protein is CASSYDSNQPQHF. The CDR3 DNA reads as TGTGCCAGCAGTTATGATAGCAATCAGCCCCAGCATTTT.